The rows below give T cell receptor beta chains drawn from one sample of a study of T cell changes during pregnancy in multiple sclerosis. Some clones are missing from TCRdb's copy, which holds only in-frame ones; the method was immunoSEQ multiplex PCR. The data contain tens of thousands of clones, roughly 90% of them seen just once; the ten biggest clones take up 0.45% to 0.65%. The source was CD4+ T cells from peripheral blood mononuclear cells, collected before pregnancy. These receptors were collected from a female donor with multiple sclerosis, enrolled in a pregnancy study. Each CDR3 is given with its conserved first and last residue. The D gene is left open where the match is weak. The listing skips clone size in some rows; elsewhere it reads once, few, many or a size class.

j_call	clone_size	v_call	d_call	cdr3_aa	cdr3_nt
TRBJ2-1	-	TRBV2	TRBD2	CASSEGLAGQFF	TGTGCCAGCAGCGAAGGACTAGCGGGGCAGTTCTTC
TRBJ1-1	-	TRBV11-1	TRBD1	CASSLWSRGRSWNTEAFF	TGTGCCAGCAGCTTATGGTCGAGGGGGCGATCGTGGAACACTGAAGCTTTCTTT
TRBJ1-1	-	TRBV6-6	TRBD1	CASIGLQGDTEAFF	TGTGCCAGCATCGGGTTACAGGGGGACACTGAAGCTTTCTTT
TRBJ2-1	-	TRBV7-9	TRBD1	CASSLRGTGLNEQFF	TGTGCCAGCAGCCTCCGCGGGACAGGGTTAAATGAGCAGTTCTTC
TRBJ2-1	-	TRBV7-3	TRBD2	CASSRNRTSGRTYNEQFF	TGTGCCAGCAGCCGAAATCGGACTAGCGGCCGGACCTACAATGAGCAGTTCTTC
TRBJ2-3	-	TRBV6-1	-	CATNEQGGTDTQYF	TGTGCCACAAACGAACAAGGGGGCACAGATACGCAGTATTTT
TRBJ2-1	-	TRBV2	-	CASSRGYNEQFF	TGTGCCAGCAGCCGCGGCTACAATGAGCAGTTCTTC
TRBJ2-3	once	TRBV5-4	-	CASSAGGLASTDTQYF	TGTGCCAGCAGCGCCGGTGGGCTAGCGAGCACAGATACGCAGTATTTT
TRBJ2-1	-	TRBV10-1	-	CASNRRNRCLGNEQFF	TGCGCCAGCAATCGTCGAAATCGGTGCCTCGGCAATGAGCAGTTCTTC
TRBJ2-7	-	TRBV28	-	CASSLFGQRYEQYF	TGTGCCAGCAGTCTCTTTGGACAGCGCTACGAGCAGTACTTC
TRBJ2-5	few	TRBV19	-	CASSPGGQGGVTQYF	TGTGCCAGTTCCCCAGGGGGGCAGGGAGGAGTGACCCAGTACTTC
TRBJ2-1	-	TRBV5-4	TRBD2	CASSLEVSGSNEQFF	TGTGCCAGCAGCTTGGAGGTTAGCGGGTCAAATGAGCAGTTCTTC
TRBJ2-7	-	TRBV7-2	TRBD1	CASSLRDRGLEQYF	TGTGCCAGCAGCCTCCGGGACAGGGGGCTCGAGCAGTACTTC
TRBJ1-2	-	TRBV2	-	CASTLEGKANYGYTF	TGTGCCAGCACTCTAGAAGGAAAAGCTAACTATGGCTACACCTTC
TRBJ1-2	-	TRBV2	-	CASSEDRATYGYTF	TGTGCCAGCAGTGAGGACAGAGCCACCTATGGCTACACCTTC
TRBJ1-5	-	TRBV11-2	-	CASSLDGQPQHF	TGTGCCAGCAGCTTAGACGGGCAGCCCCAGCATTTT